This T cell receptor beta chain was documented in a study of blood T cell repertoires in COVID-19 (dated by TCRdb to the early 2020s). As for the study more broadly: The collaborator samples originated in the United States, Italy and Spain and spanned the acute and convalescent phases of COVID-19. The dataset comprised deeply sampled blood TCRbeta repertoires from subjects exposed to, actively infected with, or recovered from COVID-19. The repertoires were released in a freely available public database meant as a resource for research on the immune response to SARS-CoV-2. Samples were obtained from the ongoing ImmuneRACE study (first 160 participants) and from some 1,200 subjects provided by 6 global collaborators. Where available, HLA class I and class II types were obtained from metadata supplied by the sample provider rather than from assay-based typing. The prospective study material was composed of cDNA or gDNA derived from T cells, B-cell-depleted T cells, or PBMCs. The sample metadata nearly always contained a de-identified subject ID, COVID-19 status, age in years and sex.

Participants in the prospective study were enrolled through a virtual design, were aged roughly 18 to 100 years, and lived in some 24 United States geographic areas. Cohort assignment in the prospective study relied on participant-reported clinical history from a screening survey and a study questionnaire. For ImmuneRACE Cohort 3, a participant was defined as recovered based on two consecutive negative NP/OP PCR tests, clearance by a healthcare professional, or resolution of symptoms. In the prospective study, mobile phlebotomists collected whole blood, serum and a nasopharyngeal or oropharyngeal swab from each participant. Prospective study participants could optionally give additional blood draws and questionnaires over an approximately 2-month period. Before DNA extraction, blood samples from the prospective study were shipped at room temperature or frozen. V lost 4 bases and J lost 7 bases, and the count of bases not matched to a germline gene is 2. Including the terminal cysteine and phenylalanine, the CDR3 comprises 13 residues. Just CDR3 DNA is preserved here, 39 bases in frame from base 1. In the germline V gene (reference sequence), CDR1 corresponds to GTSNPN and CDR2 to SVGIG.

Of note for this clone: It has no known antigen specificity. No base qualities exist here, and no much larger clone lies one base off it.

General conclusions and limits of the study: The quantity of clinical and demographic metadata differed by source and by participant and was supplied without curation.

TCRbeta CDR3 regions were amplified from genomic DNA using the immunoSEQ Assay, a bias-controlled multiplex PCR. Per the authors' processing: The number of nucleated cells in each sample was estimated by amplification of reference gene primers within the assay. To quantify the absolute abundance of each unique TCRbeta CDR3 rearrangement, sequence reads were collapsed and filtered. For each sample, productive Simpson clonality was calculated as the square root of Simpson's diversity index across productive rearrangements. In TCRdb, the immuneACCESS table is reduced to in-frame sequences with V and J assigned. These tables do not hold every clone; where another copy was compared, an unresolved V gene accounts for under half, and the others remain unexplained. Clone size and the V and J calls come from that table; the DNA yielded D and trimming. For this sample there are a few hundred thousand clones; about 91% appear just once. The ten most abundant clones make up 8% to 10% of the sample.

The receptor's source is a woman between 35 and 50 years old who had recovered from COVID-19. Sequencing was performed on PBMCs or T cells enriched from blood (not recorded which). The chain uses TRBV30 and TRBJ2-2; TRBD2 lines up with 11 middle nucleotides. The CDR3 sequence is CAWTSGRLGELFF. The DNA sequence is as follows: TGTGCCTGGACTAGCGGGAGGCTCGGGGAGCTGTTTTTT. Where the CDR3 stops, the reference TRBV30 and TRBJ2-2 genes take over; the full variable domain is SQTIHQWPATLVQPVGSPLSLECTVEGTSNPNLYWYRQAAGRGLQLLFYSVGIGQISSEVPQNLSASRPQDRQFILSSKKLLLSDSGFYLCAWTSGRLGELFFGEGSRLTVL.